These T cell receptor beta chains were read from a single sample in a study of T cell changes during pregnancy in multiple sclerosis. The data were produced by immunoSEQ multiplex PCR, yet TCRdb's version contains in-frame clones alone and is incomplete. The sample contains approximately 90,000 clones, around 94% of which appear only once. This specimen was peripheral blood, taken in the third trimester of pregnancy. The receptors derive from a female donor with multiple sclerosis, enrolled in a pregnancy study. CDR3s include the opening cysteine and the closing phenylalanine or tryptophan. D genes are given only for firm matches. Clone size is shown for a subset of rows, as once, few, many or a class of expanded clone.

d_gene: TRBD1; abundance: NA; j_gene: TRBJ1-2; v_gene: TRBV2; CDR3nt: TGTGCCAGCAGGCACAGGGGCGACCTTTTTTTTGGCTACACCTTC; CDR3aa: CASRHRGDLFFGYTF
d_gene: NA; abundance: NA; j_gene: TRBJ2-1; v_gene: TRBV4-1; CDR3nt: TGCGCCAGCAGCCCACGGGACAAGAGTAGAGTCTTC; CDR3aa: CASSPRDKSRVF
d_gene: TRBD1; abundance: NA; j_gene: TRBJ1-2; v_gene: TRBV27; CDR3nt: TGTGCCAGCAGTCCGGGACAGTCTAAAGGCTACACCTTC; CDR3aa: CASSPGQSKGYTF
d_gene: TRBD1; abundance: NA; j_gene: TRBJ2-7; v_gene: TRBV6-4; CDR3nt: TGTGCCAGCAGGAAGCACGGGACAGGGGGCTACGAGCAGTACTTC; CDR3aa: CASRKHGTGGYEQYF
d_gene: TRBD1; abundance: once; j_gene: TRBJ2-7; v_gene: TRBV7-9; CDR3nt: TGTGCCAGCAGCCTAACAGGGGCCTACGAGCAGTACTTC; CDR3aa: CASSLTGAYEQYF
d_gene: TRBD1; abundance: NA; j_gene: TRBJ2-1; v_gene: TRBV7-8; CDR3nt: TGTGCCAGCAGCTTAGAGGACAGGGGGGCGGGAGGTCTCTCCTACAATGAGCAGTTCTTC; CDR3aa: CASSLEDRGAGGLSYNEQFF
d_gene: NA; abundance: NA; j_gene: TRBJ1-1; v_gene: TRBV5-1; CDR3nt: TGCGCCAGCAGCTTGGCCGGCAGGGGAAGGATGAACACTGAAGCTTTCTTT; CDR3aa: CASSLAGRGRMNTEAFF
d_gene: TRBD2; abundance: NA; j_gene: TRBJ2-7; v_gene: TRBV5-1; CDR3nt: TGCGCCAGCAGCGCGAGCGGGGGGGTGTATTCCTACGAGCAGTACTTC; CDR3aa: CASSASGGVYSYEQYF
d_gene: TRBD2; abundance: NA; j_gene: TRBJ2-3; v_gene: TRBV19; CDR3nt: TGTGCCAAACCTGCGGCGCGGGAGATGTCAGATACGCAGTATTTT; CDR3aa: CAKPAAREMSDTQYF
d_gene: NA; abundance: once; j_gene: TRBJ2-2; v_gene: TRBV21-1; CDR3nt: TGTGCCAGCAGCAAAGATCATGGACAAGTGAACACCGGGGAGCTGTTTTTT; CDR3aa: CASSKDHGQVNTGELFF
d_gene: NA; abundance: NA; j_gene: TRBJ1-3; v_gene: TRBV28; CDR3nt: TGTGCCAGCAGTTTAGCTCGGAGGTCTAGGGACACCATATATTTT; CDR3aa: CASSLARRSRDTIYF
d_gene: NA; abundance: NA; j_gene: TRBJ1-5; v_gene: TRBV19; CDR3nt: TGTGCCAGTAGTATAGGTAGCAGCAGCAATCAGCCCCAGCATTTT; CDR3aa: CASSIGSSSNQPQHF
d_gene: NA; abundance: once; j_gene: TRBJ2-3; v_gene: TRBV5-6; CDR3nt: TGTGCCAGCAGCTTGACGGGGAGTGCAGATACGCAGTATTTT; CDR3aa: CASSLTGSADTQYF
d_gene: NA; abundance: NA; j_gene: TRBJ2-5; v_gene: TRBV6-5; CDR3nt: TGTGCCAGCAGTTACGGGGCAAACCAAGAGACCCAGTACTTC; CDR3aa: CASSYGANQETQYF
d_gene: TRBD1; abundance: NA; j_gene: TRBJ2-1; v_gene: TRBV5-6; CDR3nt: TGTGCCAGCAGCTCCTTTGATCGGGACAGGGGGCTGAATGAGCAGTTCTTC; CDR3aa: CASSSFDRDRGLNEQFF
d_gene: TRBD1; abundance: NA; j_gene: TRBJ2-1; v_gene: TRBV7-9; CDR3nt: TGTGCCAGCAGCTTCGGGACAGGGTATTACAATGAGCAGTTCTTC; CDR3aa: CASSFGTGYYNEQFF
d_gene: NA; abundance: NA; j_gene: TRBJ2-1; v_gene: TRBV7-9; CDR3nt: TGTGCCAGCAGCTTAGCCTCTAGCCCGAGCTCCTACAATGAGCAGTTCTTC; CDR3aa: CASSLASSPSSYNEQFF
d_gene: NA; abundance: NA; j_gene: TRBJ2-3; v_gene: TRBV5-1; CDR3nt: TGCGCCAGCAGCTGGGGGAGGGATACGCAGTATTTT; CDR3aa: CASSWGRDTQYF
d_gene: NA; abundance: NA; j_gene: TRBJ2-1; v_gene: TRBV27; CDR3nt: TGTGCCAGCAGGTCGTCCGGGGTTTTGGGCAATGAGCAGTTCTTC; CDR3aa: CASRSSGVLGNEQFF
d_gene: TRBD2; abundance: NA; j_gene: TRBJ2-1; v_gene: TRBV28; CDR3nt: TGTGCCAGCAGTTTCTTCGGGCTGATGTCGCGGGAGAGCTCCTACAATGAGCAGTTCTTC; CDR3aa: CASSFFGLMSRESSYNEQFF
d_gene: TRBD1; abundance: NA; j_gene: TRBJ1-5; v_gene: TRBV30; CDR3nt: TGTGCCTGGAGTGATGGGACAGGGGGCGGTCAGCCCCAGCATTTT; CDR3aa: CAWSDGTGGGQPQHF
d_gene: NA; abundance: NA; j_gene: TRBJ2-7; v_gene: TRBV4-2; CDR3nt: TGTGCCAGCAGCCAAGCCCCAGCGTTGTCCTACGAGCAGTACTTC; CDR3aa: CASSQAPALSYEQYF
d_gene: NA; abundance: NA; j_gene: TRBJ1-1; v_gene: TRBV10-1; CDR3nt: TGCGCCAGCAGCAAAACTCGACTGGGAGGGGACACTGAAGCTTTCTTT; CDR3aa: CASSKTRLGGDTEAFF
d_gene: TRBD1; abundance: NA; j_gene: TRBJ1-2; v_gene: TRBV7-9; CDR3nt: TGTGCCAGCAGCCCAGCGGGACAGGGGGCAATAGGCTACACCTTC; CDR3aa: CASSPAGQGAIGYTF
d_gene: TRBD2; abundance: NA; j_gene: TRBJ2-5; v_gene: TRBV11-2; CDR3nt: TGTGCCAGCAGGTCAGAGCGGGAGGGCCGGGAGACCCAGTACTTC; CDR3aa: CASRSEREGRETQYF
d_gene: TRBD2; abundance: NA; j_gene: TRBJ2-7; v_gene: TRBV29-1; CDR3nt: TGCAGCGTTGCGGGGGGGTCCTACGAGCAGTACTTC; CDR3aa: CSVAGGSYEQYF
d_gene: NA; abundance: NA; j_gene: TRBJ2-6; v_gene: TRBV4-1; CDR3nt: TGCGCCAGCAGCCACGGGGCTGGGGCCAACGTCCTGACTTTC; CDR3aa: CASSHGAGANVLTF
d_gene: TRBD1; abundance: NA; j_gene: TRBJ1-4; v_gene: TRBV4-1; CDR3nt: TGCGCCAGCAGCCAAGTAGGTGGTGGGGACAGGACTTTT; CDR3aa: CASSQVGGGDRTF
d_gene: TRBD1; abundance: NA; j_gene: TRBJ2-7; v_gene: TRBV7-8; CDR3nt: TGTGCCAGCAGCCTCGCCACAGGGGGCTACGAGCAGTACTTC; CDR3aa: CASSLATGGYEQYF
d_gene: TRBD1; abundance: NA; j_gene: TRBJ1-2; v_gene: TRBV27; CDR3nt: TGTGCCAGCAGCTCGGCAGGGGGCGATTATGGCTACACCTTC; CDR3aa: CASSSAGGDYGYTF
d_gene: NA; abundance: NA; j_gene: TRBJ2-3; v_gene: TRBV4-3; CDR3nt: TGCGCCAGCAGCCAGGGGCGACCACCAGATACGCAGTATTTT; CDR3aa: CASSQGRPPDTQYF
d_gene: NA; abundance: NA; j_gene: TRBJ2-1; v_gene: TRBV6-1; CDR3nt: TGTGCCAGCAGTGGGGCCCTGAGGCCATCCCCCCGGGGTGAGCAGTTCTTC; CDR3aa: CASSGALRPSPRGEQFF
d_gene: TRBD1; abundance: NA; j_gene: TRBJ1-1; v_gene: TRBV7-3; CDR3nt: TGTGCCAGCAGCCCTACAGGGGGCTCCACTGAAGCTTTCTTT; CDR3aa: CASSPTGGSTEAFF
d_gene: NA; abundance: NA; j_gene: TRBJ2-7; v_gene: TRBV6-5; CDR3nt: TGTGCCAGCAGTTACTCGCATGGGGGGTCCTACGAGCAGTACTTC; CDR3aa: CASSYSHGGSYEQYF
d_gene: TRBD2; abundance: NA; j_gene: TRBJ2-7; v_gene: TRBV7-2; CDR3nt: TGTGCCAGCAGCTACACTAGCGGCAACTACGAGCAGTACTTC; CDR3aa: CASSYTSGNYEQYF
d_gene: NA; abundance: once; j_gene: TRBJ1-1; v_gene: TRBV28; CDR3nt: TGTGCCAGCAGTTTAATCTCCAGGGAAGCTTTCTTT; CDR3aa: CASSLISREAFF
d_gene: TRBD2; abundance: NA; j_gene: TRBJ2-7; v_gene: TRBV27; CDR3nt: TGTGCCAGCAGGCCCGGGACTAGCGGGTACTACGAGCAGTACTTC; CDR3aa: CASRPGTSGYYEQYF
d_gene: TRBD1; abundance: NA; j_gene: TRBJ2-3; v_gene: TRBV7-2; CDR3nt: TGTGCCAGCAGTAAAACCGGGACAGGGTTAACAGATACGCAGTATTTT; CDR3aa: CASSKTGTGLTDTQYF
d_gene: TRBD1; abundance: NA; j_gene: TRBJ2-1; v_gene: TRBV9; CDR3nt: TGTGCCAGCAGCGCCGGGACAGGGGGATACAATGAGCAGTTCTTC; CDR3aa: CASSAGTGGYNEQFF
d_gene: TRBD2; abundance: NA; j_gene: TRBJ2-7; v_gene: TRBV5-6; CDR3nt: TGTGCCAGCAGCTTCCCGGGACTAGACGAGGACGAGCAGTACTTC; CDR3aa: CASSFPGLDEDEQYF
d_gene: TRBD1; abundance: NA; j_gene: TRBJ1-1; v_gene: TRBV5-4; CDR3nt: TGTGCCAGCAGCAACAGGGGTAGGACTGAAGCTTTCTTT; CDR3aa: CASSNRGRTEAFF
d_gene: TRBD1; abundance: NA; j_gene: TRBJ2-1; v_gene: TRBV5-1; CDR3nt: TGCGCCAGCACCCCGGGGACAGTGATGATAAGGGGGTCCTACAATGAGCAGTTCTTC; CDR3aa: CASTPGTVMIRGSYNEQFF
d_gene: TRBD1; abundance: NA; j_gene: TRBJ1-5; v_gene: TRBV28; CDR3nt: TGTGCCAGCAGTCCAAAGACAGGGGGTAGACAGCCCCAGCATTTT; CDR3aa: CASSPKTGGRQPQHF
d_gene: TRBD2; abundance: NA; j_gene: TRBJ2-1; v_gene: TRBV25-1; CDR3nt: TGTGCCAGCAGTGAGACAACGCTAGCGGGAGGTTACAATGAGCAGTTCTTC; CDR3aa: CASSETTLAGGYNEQFF
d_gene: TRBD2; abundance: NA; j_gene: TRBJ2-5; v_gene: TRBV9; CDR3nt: TGTGCCAGCAGCGTAGCGTCAAGGGCGGGGGAAGAGACCCAGTACTTC; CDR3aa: CASSVASRAGEETQYF
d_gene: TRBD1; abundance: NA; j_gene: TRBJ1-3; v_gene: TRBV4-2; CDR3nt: TGTGCCAGCAGCCAAGAACCGGACAGGGGTGGAAACACCATATATTTT; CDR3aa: CASSQEPDRGGNTIYF
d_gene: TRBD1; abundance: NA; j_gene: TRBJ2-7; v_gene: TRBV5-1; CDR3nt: TGCGCCAGCAGCTTACAGGGGATTCAGGTCGAGCAGTACTTC; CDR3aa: CASSLQGIQVEQYF
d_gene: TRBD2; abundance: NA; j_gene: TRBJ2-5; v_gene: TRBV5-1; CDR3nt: TGCGCCAGCAAAATACTAGCGAGAAGGGAGACCCAGTACTTC; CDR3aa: CASKILARRETQYF
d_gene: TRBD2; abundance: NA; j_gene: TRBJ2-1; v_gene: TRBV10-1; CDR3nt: TGCGCCAGCAGTGAGTCGATGGCCTATGCCGGGAGGGCGTACAATGAGCAGTTCTTC; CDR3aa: CASSESMAYAGRAYNEQFF
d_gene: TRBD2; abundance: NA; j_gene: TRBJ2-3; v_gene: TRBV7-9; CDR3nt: TGTGCCAGCAGCGGTGGGACTAGCGGCATCACAGATACGCAGTATTTT; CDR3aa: CASSGGTSGITDTQYF
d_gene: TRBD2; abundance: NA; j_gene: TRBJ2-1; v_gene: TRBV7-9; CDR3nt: TGTGCCAGCAGCTTATGGGCGGGAGGTTTCCGGAATGAGCAGTTCTTC; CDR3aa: CASSLWAGGFRNEQFF
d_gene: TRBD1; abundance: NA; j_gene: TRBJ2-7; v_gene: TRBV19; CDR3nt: TGTGCCAGTAGTCCCGGACAGGACTACGAGCAGTACTTC; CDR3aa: CASSPGQDYEQYF
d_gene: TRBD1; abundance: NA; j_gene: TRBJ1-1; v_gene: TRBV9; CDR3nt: TGTGCCAGCAGCGTGGGACAGGCACTAAATGAAGCTTTCTTT; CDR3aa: CASSVGQALNEAFF
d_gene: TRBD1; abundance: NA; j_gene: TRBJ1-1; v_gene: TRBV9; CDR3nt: TGTGCCAGCAGCACCCGACAGGGGGCTGTCACTGAAGCTTTCTTT; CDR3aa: CASSTRQGAVTEAFF
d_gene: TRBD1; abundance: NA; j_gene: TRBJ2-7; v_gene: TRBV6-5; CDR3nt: TGTGCCAGCAGTTACGGACAGGGCCCCTACGAGCAGTACTTC; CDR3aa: CASSYGQGPYEQYF
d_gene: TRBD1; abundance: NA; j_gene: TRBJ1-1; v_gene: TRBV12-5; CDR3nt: TGTGCTAGTGGACAGGGGATCACTGAAGCTTTCTTT; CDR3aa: CASGQGITEAFF
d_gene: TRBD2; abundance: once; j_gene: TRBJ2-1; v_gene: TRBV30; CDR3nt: TGTGCCTGGGGACCGGGACTAGCGGGAAAGCAGTTCTTC; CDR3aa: CAWGPGLAGKQFF